The entry that follows covers one T cell receptor beta chain sequence. Its target is unknown. These data belong to a study of T cell responses to AZD1222 COVID-19 vaccine. On the study more broadly: Second-dose schedules of about 4 or about 12 weeks were combined.

Study results and limitations: Two AZD1222 administrations were followed by greater Spike-specific TCR breadth and depth. Females made up more of the donors, who were largely white British, and clonal diversity may have come out too low.

Measured with immunoSEQ multiplex PCR; TCRdb has only the in-frame clones, and not every one. The profile shows about 99,000 clones, about nine tenths of them singletons. V was cut by 7 bases and J by 4 bases, with 10 bases left in between. There are 11 residues in the CDR3. CDR1 is DFQATT and CDR2 is SNEGSKA in the germline V gene (reference sequence). Sequences were derived from peripheral blood, sampled on day 0 of AZD1222 vaccination. The TCR sequence derives from an adult in good health. The chain uses TRBV20-1 and TRBJ1-1, with D possibly matching TRBD1 (6 bases). In DNA form, the CDR3 reads TGCAGTGTGTACAGGGTCACTGAAGCTTTCTTT. Encoded protein: CSVYRVTEAFF.